These T cell receptor beta chains were read from a single sample in a study of T cell responses to AZD1222 COVID-19 vaccine. Method: immunoSEQ multiplex PCR; TCRdb's copy keeps in-frame clones and lacks some. The data contain 120,000 to 150,000 clones, 70% to 90% of them singletons. Source: peripheral blood, taken on day 0 of AZD1222 vaccination. Receptors originate from an adult in good health. The CDR3 runs from the conserved cysteine through the conserved F or W. The D gene is left open where the match is weak. For some rows the clone size is stated as once, few or many, or as a class when expanded; others skip it.

d_gene: NA; v_gene: TRBV3-1/TRBV3-2; j_gene: TRBJ1-1; abundance: NA; CDR3aa: CASSQGAWGTEAFF; CDR3nt: TGTGCCAGCAGCCAGGGGGCTTGGGGCACTGAAGCTTTCTTT
d_gene: TRBD2; v_gene: TRBV7-9; j_gene: TRBJ2-7; abundance: few; CDR3aa: CASSSRGSGSVHEQYF; CDR3nt: TGTGCCAGCAGCTCGAGGGGCAGCGGGAGTGTTCACGAGCAGTACTTC
d_gene: NA; v_gene: TRBV29-1; j_gene: TRBJ2-7; abundance: NA; CDR3aa: CSVERGYEQYF; CDR3nt: TGCAGCGTTGAAAGAGGTTACGAGCAGTACTTC
d_gene: TRBD2; v_gene: TRBV7-3; j_gene: TRBJ2-3; abundance: NA; CDR3aa: CASSLDSAGGSDTQYF; CDR3nt: TGTGCCAGCAGCTTAGACTCTGCGGGAGGGTCAGATACGCAGTATTTT
d_gene: NA; v_gene: TRBV4-3; j_gene: TRBJ2-1; abundance: NA; CDR3aa: CASSQDLGRLGKFF; CDR3nt: TGCGCCAGCAGCCAAGACCTGGGCCGCTTGGGAAAGTTCTTC
d_gene: NA; v_gene: TRBV19; j_gene: TRBJ1-6; abundance: once; CDR3aa: CASALSSYNSPLHF; CDR3nt: TGTGCCAGTGCGTTGAGCTCCTATAATTCACCCCTCCACTTT
d_gene: NA; v_gene: TRBV30; j_gene: TRBJ1-5; abundance: NA; CDR3aa: CAWSGGPLGGNQPQHF; CDR3nt: TGTGCCTGGAGTGGAGGGCCCCTTGGCGGAAATCAGCCCCAGCATTTT
d_gene: TRBD2; v_gene: TRBV15; j_gene: TRBJ2-7; abundance: NA; CDR3aa: CATKEGTSGYYEQYF; CDR3nt: TGTGCCACCAAGGAAGGGACTAGCGGTTACTACGAGCAGTACTTC
d_gene: NA; v_gene: TRBV27; j_gene: TRBJ2-5; abundance: NA; CDR3aa: CASSFRRNAGGQETQYF; CDR3nt: TGTGCCAGCAGTTTTAGGCGGAACGCCGGGGGCCAAGAGACCCAGTACTTC
d_gene: TRBD1; v_gene: TRBV30; j_gene: TRBJ2-7; abundance: NA; CDR3aa: CAWSHPGQGPTKQYF; CDR3nt: TGTGCCTGGAGTCACCCGGGACAGGGGCCAACGAAGCAGTACTTC
d_gene: NA; v_gene: TRBV5-6; j_gene: TRBJ2-7; abundance: NA; CDR3aa: CASSLELNPYEQYF; CDR3nt: TGTGCCAGCAGCTTGGAGTTGAACCCCTACGAGCAGTACTTC
d_gene: NA; v_gene: TRBV5-8; j_gene: TRBJ2-7; abundance: NA; CDR3aa: CASSLWSPRTYEQYF; CDR3nt: TGTGCCAGCAGCTTGTGGTCCCCACGAACCTACGAGCAGTACTTC
d_gene: TRBD1; v_gene: TRBV6-1; j_gene: TRBJ1-2; abundance: NA; CDR3aa: CASSEGGTGPGYTF; CDR3nt: TGTGCCAGCAGTGAAGGTGGGACAGGGCCTGGCTACACCTTC
d_gene: NA; v_gene: TRBV6-2/TRBV6-3; j_gene: TRBJ2-1; abundance: NA; CDR3aa: CASSAHNEQFF; CDR3nt: TGTGCCAGCAGCGCCCACAATGAGCAGTTCTTC
d_gene: TRBD1; v_gene: TRBV4-1; j_gene: TRBJ2-1; abundance: NA; CDR3aa: CASSQVSLEQGRYNEQFF; CDR3nt: TGCGCCAGCAGCCAAGTTTCCTTAGAACAGGGGCGTTACAATGAGCAGTTCTTC
d_gene: TRBD1; v_gene: TRBV5-8; j_gene: TRBJ1-4; abundance: NA; CDR3aa: CASSSGTVVNEKLFF; CDR3nt: TGTGCCAGCAGCTCCGGGACAGTAGTCAATGAAAAACTGTTTTTT
d_gene: NA; v_gene: TRBV11-2; j_gene: TRBJ2-1; abundance: NA; CDR3aa: CASSSPARGEQFF; CDR3nt: TGTGCCAGCAGCTCCCCGGCACGGGGGGAGCAGTTCTTC
d_gene: NA; v_gene: TRBV6-5; j_gene: TRBJ2-7; abundance: NA; CDR3aa: CASSYSTAYEQYF; CDR3nt: TGTGCCAGCAGTTACTCGACGGCTTACGAGCAGTACTTC
d_gene: NA; v_gene: TRBV7-2; j_gene: TRBJ1-5; abundance: NA; CDR3aa: CASSLYDNQPQHF; CDR3nt: TGTGCCAGCAGCTTATACGACAATCAGCCCCAGCATTTT
d_gene: TRBD1; v_gene: TRBV6-5; j_gene: TRBJ2-1; abundance: NA; CDR3aa: CASSSDRGPGNEQFF; CDR3nt: TGTGCCAGCAGCTCGGACAGGGGGCCGGGAAATGAGCAGTTCTTC
d_gene: NA; v_gene: TRBV27; j_gene: TRBJ1-2; abundance: NA; CDR3aa: CASSLFGGHGYTF; CDR3nt: TGTGCCAGCAGTTTATTCGGGGGCCATGGCTACACCTTC
d_gene: NA; v_gene: TRBV11-2; j_gene: TRBJ2-7; abundance: NA; CDR3aa: CASSPLYQGATGLARGPITRQQYF; CDR3nt: TGTGCCAGCAGTCCTCTCTACCAGGGGGCGACGGGACTAGCTAGAGGGCCGATAACGAGGCAGCAGTACTTC
d_gene: TRBD1; v_gene: TRBV5-6; j_gene: TRBJ2-2; abundance: NA; CDR3aa: CASSFIVVGQGSTGELFF; CDR3nt: TGTGCCAGCAGCTTTATCGTTGTAGGACAGGGAAGCACCGGGGAGCTGTTTTTT
d_gene: NA; v_gene: TRBV15; j_gene: TRBJ2-3; abundance: NA; CDR3aa: CATKASVTDTQYF; CDR3nt: TGTGCCACCAAGGCGAGTGTGACAGATACGCAGTATTTT
d_gene: NA; v_gene: TRBV5-5; j_gene: TRBJ1-2; abundance: NA; CDR3aa: CASSLTNGGDYGYTF; CDR3nt: TGTGCCAGCAGCTTGACAAATGGGGGTGACTATGGCTACACCTTC
d_gene: NA; v_gene: TRBV18; j_gene: TRBJ2-2; abundance: once; CDR3aa: CASSPWVRTANTGELFF; CDR3nt: TGTGCCAGCTCACCATGGGTTCGGACAGCGAACACCGGGGAGCTGTTTTTT
d_gene: NA; v_gene: TRBV5-4; j_gene: TRBJ1-2; abundance: NA; CDR3aa: CASSLEPGYGYTF; CDR3nt: TGTGCCAGCAGCTTGGAGCCGGGCTATGGCTACACCTTC
d_gene: TRBD2; v_gene: TRBV11-2; j_gene: TRBJ2-1; abundance: NA; CDR3aa: CASSPMTSGRHNEQFF; CDR3nt: TGTGCCAGCAGCCCGATGACTAGCGGGAGGCACAATGAGCAGTTCTTC
d_gene: TRBD1; v_gene: TRBV7-9; j_gene: TRBJ1-4; abundance: few; CDR3aa: CASSSQTGVNEKLFF; CDR3nt: TGTGCCAGCAGCTCTCAGACAGGGGTAAATGAAAAACTGTTTTTT
d_gene: NA; v_gene: TRBV29-1; j_gene: TRBJ2-1; abundance: NA; CDR3aa: CSVLTNEQFF; CDR3nt: TGCAGCGTTTTGACGAATGAGCAGTTCTTC
d_gene: NA; v_gene: TRBV2; j_gene: TRBJ2-3; abundance: NA; CDR3aa: CASNQLGGVSTDTQYF; CDR3nt: TGTGCCAGCAACCAATTGGGTGGTGTATCTACAGATACGCAGTATTTT
d_gene: NA; v_gene: TRBV5-5; j_gene: TRBJ1-4; abundance: NA; CDR3aa: CASSLFDSTNEKLFF; CDR3nt: TGTGCCAGCAGCTTGTTCGACTCAACTAATGAAAAACTGTTTTTT
d_gene: NA; v_gene: TRBV11-3; j_gene: TRBJ1-5; abundance: NA; CDR3aa: CASSQALARGNQPQHF; CDR3nt: TGTGCCAGCAGCCAAGCGCTGGCCAGGGGCAACCAGCCCCAGCATTTT
d_gene: NA; v_gene: TRBV7-2; j_gene: TRBJ2-5; abundance: NA; CDR3aa: CASSQSGIPSETQYF; CDR3nt: TGTGCCAGCAGCCAGTCAGGGATACCCTCAGAGACCCAGTACTTC
d_gene: NA; v_gene: TRBV4-3; j_gene: TRBJ2-3; abundance: NA; CDR3aa: CASSQEGGISTDTQYF; CDR3nt: TGCGCCAGCAGCCAAGAAGGGGGGATTAGCACAGATACGCAGTATTTT
d_gene: NA; v_gene: TRBV4-1; j_gene: TRBJ2-5; abundance: NA; CDR3aa: CASSHYPRTGRETQYF; CDR3nt: TGCGCCAGCAGCCACTACCCCCGGACCGGTCGTGAGACCCAGTACTTC
d_gene: NA; v_gene: TRBV6-5; j_gene: TRBJ1-3; abundance: NA; CDR3aa: CASSYSYRDSGNTIYF; CDR3nt: TGTGCCAGCAGTTATAGTTATCGGGACTCTGGAAACACCATATATTTT
d_gene: NA; v_gene: TRBV29-1; j_gene: TRBJ1-2; abundance: few; CDR3aa: CSVTPADNYGYTF; CDR3nt: TGCAGCGTTACCCCGGCAGATAACTATGGCTACACCTTC
d_gene: TRBD1; v_gene: TRBV5-1; j_gene: TRBJ2-3; abundance: NA; CDR3aa: CASRDRGTTSTDTQYF; CDR3nt: TGCGCCAGCCGGGACAGGGGTACTACTAGCACAGATACGCAGTATTTT
d_gene: NA; v_gene: TRBV7-2; j_gene: TRBJ1-2; abundance: NA; CDR3aa: CASSPTRSGYTF; CDR3nt: TGTGCCAGCAGCCCAACCCGGTCTGGCTACACCTTC
d_gene: NA; v_gene: TRBV5-1; j_gene: TRBJ2-2; abundance: NA; CDR3aa: CASSPRGTGELFF; CDR3nt: TGCGCCAGCAGCCCTCGGGGAACCGGGGAGCTGTTTTTT
d_gene: NA; v_gene: TRBV25-1; j_gene: TRBJ1-4; abundance: NA; CDR3aa: CASSDPGRGTNEKLFF; CDR3nt: TGTGCCAGCAGTGACCCGGGACGGGGAACTAATGAAAAACTGTTTTTT
d_gene: TRBD2; v_gene: TRBV4-3; j_gene: TRBJ2-7; abundance: NA; CDR3aa: CASSQGAGGDFYEQYF; CDR3nt: TGCGCCAGCAGCCAAGGAGCGGGGGGGGACTTCTACGAGCAGTACTTC
d_gene: TRBD2; v_gene: TRBV19; j_gene: TRBJ2-1; abundance: NA; CDR3aa: CASSIRGVAGLSEQFF; CDR3nt: TGTGCCAGTAGTATAAGGGGGGTAGCGGGGCTGAGTGAGCAGTTCTTC
d_gene: NA; v_gene: TRBV11-2; j_gene: TRBJ2-7; abundance: NA; CDR3aa: CASSLVWDGGWEQYF; CDR3nt: TGTGCCAGCAGCTTAGTTTGGGACGGTGGCTGGGAGCAGTACTTC
d_gene: TRBD2; v_gene: TRBV5-4; j_gene: TRBJ2-1; abundance: NA; CDR3aa: CASSRDYPYGGDEQFF; CDR3nt: TGTGCCAGCAGTCGGGACTACCCGTACGGAGGGGATGAGCAGTTCTTC
d_gene: NA; v_gene: TRBV5-1; j_gene: TRBJ1-3; abundance: once; CDR3aa: CASSLTGLVGFQRDTIYF; CDR3nt: TGCGCCAGCAGCTTAACGGGCCTAGTCGGTTTCCAGAGGGACACCATATATTTT
d_gene: TRBD2; v_gene: TRBV4-3; j_gene: TRBJ2-7; abundance: NA; CDR3aa: CASSQDGGSSGEQYF; CDR3nt: TGCGCCAGCAGCCAAGATGGAGGGTCTAGCGGCGAGCAGTACTTC
d_gene: TRBD1; v_gene: TRBV9; j_gene: TRBJ1-2; abundance: NA; CDR3aa: CASSPGQGITGGYTF; CDR3nt: TGTGCCAGCAGCCCGGGACAGGGTATCACGGGTGGCTACACCTTC
d_gene: TRBD1; v_gene: TRBV4-1; j_gene: TRBJ1-3; abundance: once; CDR3aa: CASSQGDRSSGNTIYF; CDR3nt: TGCGCCAGCAGCCAAGGGGACAGATCCTCTGGAAACACCATATATTTT
d_gene: NA; v_gene: TRBV18; j_gene: TRBJ2-7; abundance: NA; CDR3aa: CASSPSTGTANYEQYF; CDR3nt: TGTGCCAGCTCACCATCAACCGGGACCGCTAACTACGAGCAGTACTTC
d_gene: NA; v_gene: TRBV24-1; j_gene: TRBJ2-7; abundance: once; CDR3aa: CATSDSGTINYEQYF; CDR3nt: TGTGCCACCAGTGACTCCGGGACAATAAACTACGAGCAGTACTTC
d_gene: TRBD1; v_gene: TRBV7-6; j_gene: TRBJ2-7; abundance: NA; CDR3aa: CASSPRQGSSYEQYF; CDR3nt: TGTGCCAGCAGCCCAAGACAGGGGTCCTCCTACGAGCAGTACTTC
d_gene: NA; v_gene: TRBV19; j_gene: TRBJ1-1; abundance: NA; CDR3aa: CASSIVPRTEAFF; CDR3nt: TGTGCCAGTAGTATAGTACCTAGGACTGAAGCTTTCTTT
d_gene: TRBD1; v_gene: TRBV6-1; j_gene: TRBJ2-2; abundance: NA; CDR3aa: CASSDRGLVAGELFF; CDR3nt: TGTGCCAGCAGTGACAGGGGGCTGGTAGCCGGGGAGCTGTTTTTT